These 5 T cell receptor beta chains were sequenced from one sample in a study of T cells in localized non-small cell lung cancer. Here immunoSEQ multiplex PCR was the method, and the copy in TCRdb shows in-frame clones only, minus some. Among approximately 1,300 clones, under 30% were seen once, and the ten largest hold 30%. Sequencing was performed on lung tumor tissue, taken before any cancer treatment. Every receptor here comes from a man aged 40 to 70 with stage III lung adenocarcinoma.

By share, this clone counts as large. The chain uses TRBV4-1 and TRBJ2-7; the D gene is possibly TRBD1 (5 bases). V dropped 1 base and J dropped 0 bases, with 13 bases sitting between them. This CDR3 is 16 amino acids long. The germline gives CDR1 MGHRA, CDR2 YSYEKL. CDR3 bases: TGCGCCAGCAGCCAAGCTGGACGGACAAGCTCCTACGAGCAGTACTTC. Its translation: CASSQAGRTSSYEQYF.

This clone is judged medium-sized (0.01 to 0.1%). The chain has TRBV11-3 and TRBJ1-3; 7 bases fit TRBD1. V dropped 1 base and J dropped 7; count of bases not matched to a gene: 4. The CDR3 is 14 amino acids. Germline V gene lookup returns CDR1 SGHNT and CDR2 YENEEA. For the CDR3, the DNA is TGTGCCAGCAGCTTAGGAGGGGGCCGCAACACCATATATTTT. Its translation: CASSLGGGRNTIYF.

This clone is large (0.1 to 1%) within its sample. The chain combines TRBV6-8 with TRBJ2-3; 8 bases are shared with TRBD2. The V and J ends lost 5 bases and 4 bases, in that order; junction bases with no gene match: 5. Germline assignment: CDR1 MNHGY and CDR2 SAAAGT. This CDR3 comprises 14 residues. The CDR3 DNA reads TGTGCCAGCAGTCACGGGAGGGAGGCAGATACGCAGTATTTT. Translating it yields CASSHGREADTQYF.

This chain links TRBV28 with TRBJ2-7; 9 positions agree with TRBD1. Trimming took 1 base from V and 12 from J; bases not matched to a gene: 7. The CDR3 contains 13 residues. Germline-derived CDR1 and CDR2 are MDHEN and SYDVKM. The CDR3 DNA follows: TGTGCCAGCAGTTTATATGGGACAGGGATGGTGTACTTC. Its translation: CASSLYGTGMVYF.

The rearrangement joins TRBV28 to TRBJ2-1, with 8 bases identical to TRBD1. In germline, CDR1 is MDHEN, CDR2 SYDVKM. V lost 4 bases, J lost 6 bases, and 2 bases stayed unmatched. The CDR3 runs 13 residues. This CDR3 reads CASSYRGVNEQFF. In DNA, the CDR3 is TGTGCCAGCAGTTACAGGGGGGTCAATGAGCAGTTCTTC. Looking up the rest from reference TRBV28 and TRBJ2-1 gives the full variable domain: DVKVTQSSRYLVKRTGEKVFLECVQDMDHENMFWYRQDPGLGLRLIYFSYDVKMKEKGDIPEGYSVSREKKERFSLILESASTNQTSMYLCASSYRGVNEQFFGPGTRLTVL.